This TCR beta chain came from a study of blood T cell repertoires in COVID-19. This CDR3 region has 16 residues. Germline CDR1 SGHTA, CDR2 FQGNSA. V lost 1 base, J lost 1 base, and 11 bases lay in between. The data were produced by immunoSEQ multiplex PCR, yet TCRdb's version contains in-frame clones alone and is incomplete. The sample records 40,000 to 55,000 clones, approximately 86% being singletons. The chain carries TRBV7-2 and TRBJ2-1; a weak D match, TRBD2 (6 bases). This clonotype originated in an older woman with acute or convalescent COVID-19. Material: peripheral blood. Here the CDR3 DNA reads TGTGCCAGCAGCTTAGAGGCGGGACTTTCCTACAATGAGCAGTTCTTC. Translating gives CASSLEAGLSYNEQFF.